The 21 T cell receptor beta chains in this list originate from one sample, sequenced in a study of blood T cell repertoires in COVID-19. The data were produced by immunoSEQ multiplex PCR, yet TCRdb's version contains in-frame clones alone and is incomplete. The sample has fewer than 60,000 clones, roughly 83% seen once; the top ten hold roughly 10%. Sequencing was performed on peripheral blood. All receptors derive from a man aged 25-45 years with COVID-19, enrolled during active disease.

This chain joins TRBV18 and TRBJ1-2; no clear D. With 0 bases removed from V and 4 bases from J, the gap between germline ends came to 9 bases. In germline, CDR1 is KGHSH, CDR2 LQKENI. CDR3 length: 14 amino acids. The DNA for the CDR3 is TGTGCCAGCTCACCACCCCAAAGAGCCTATGGCTACACCTTC. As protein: CASSPPQRAYGYTF. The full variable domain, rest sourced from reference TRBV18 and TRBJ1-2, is NAGVMQNPRHLVRRRGQEARLRCSPMKGHSHVYWYRQLPEEGLKFMVYLQKENIIDESGMPKERFSAEFPKEGPSILRIQQVVRGDSAAYFCASSPPQRAYGYTFGSGTRLTVV.

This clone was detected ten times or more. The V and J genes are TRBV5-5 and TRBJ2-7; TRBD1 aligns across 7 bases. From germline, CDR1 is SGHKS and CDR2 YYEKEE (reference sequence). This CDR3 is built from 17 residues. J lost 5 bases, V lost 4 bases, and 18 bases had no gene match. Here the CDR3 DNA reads TGTGCCAGCAGCCGACGACAGGGACCGCCCCGTGGCGACGAGCAGTACTTC. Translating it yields CASSRRQGPPRGDEQYF.

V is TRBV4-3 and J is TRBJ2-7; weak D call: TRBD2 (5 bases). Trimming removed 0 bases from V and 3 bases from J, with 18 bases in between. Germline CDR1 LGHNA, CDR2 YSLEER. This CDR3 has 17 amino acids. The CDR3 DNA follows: TGCGCCAGCAGCCAAGATTGGACGGGGAAAAACTACTACGAGCAGTACTTC. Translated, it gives CASSQDWTGKNYYEQYF.

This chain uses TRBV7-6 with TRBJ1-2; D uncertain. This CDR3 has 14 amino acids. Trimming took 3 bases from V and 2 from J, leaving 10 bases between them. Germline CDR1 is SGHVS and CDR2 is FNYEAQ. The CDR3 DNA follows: TGTGCCAGCAGCTTGCGGGCAGGCAACTATGGCTACACCTTC. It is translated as CASSLRAGNYGYTF.

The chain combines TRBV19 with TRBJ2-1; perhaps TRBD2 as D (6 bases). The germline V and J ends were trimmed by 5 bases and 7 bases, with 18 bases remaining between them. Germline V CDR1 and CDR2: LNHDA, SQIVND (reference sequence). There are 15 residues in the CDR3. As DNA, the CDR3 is TGTGCCAGTAGTCGGAACCCGGGAGCAGTAAATGAGCAGTTCTTC. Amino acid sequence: CASSRNPGAVNEQFF.

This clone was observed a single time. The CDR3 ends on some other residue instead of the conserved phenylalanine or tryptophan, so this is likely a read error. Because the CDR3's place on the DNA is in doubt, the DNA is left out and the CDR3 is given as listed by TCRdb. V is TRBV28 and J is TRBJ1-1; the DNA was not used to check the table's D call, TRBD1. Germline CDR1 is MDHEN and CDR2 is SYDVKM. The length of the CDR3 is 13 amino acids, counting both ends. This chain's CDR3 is CASKGYYYSYSMI.

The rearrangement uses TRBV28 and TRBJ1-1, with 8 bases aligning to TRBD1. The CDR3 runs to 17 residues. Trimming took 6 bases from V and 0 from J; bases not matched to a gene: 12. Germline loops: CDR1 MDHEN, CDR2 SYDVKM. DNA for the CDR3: TGTGCCAGCAGGTATGACAGGGGACCCGCGATGAACACTGAAGCTTTCTTT. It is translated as CASRYDRGPAMNTEAFF.

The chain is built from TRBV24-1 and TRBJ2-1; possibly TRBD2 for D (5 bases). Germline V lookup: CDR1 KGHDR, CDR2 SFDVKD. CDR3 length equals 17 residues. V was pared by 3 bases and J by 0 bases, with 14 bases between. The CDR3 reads CATSDRGGSSSYNEQFF. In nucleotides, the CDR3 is TGTGCCACCAGTGATCGCGGCGGGTCAAGCTCCTACAATGAGCAGTTCTTC.

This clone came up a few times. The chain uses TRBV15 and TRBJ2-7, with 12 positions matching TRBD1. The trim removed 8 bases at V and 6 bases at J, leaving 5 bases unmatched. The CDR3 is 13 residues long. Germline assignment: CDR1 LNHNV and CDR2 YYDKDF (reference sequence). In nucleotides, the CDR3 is TGTGCCACCGCGGGACAGGGGGCCTCCGAGCAGTACTTC. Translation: CATAGQGASEQYF.

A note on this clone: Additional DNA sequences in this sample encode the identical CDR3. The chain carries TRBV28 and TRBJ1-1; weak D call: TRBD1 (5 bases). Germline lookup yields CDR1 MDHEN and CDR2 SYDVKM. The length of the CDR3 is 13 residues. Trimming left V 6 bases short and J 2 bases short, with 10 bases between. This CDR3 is CASRTGLNTEAFF. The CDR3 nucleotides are TGTGCCAGCAGAACAGGCTTAAACACTGAAGCTTTCTTT. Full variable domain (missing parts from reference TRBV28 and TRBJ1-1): DVKVTQSSRYLVKRTGEKVFLECVQDMDHENMFWYRQDPGLGLRLIYFSYDVKMKEKGDIPEGYSVSREKKERFSLILESASTNQTSMYLCASRTGLNTEAFFGQGTRLTVV.

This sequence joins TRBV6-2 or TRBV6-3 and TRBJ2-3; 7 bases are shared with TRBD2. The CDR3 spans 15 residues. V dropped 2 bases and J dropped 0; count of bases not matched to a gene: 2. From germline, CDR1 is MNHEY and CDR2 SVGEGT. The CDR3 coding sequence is TGTGCCAGCAGTTACGGGGGAGGGAGCACAGATACGCAGTATTTT. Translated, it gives CASSYGGGSTDTQYF.

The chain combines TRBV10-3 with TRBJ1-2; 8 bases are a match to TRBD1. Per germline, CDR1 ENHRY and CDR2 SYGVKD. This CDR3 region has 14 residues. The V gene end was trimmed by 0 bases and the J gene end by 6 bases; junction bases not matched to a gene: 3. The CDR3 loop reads CAISESEQGDGYTF. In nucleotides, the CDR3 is TGTGCCATCAGTGAGTCTGAACAGGGGGATGGCTACACCTTC.

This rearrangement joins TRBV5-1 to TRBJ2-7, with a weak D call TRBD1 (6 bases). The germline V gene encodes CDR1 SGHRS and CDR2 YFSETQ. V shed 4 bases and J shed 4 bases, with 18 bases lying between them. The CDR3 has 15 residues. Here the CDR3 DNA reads TGCGCCAGCAGCAAAAATGACGGAACAGGGTACGAGCAGTACTTC. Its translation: CASSKNDGTGYEQYF.

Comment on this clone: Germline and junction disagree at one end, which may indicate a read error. CDR3 in amino acids: CASSRGLAGGSDTQYF. DNA for the CDR3: TGTGCTAGCAGCCGCGGACTAGCGGGAGGTTCAGATACGCAGTATTTT. This chain joins TRBV7-7 and TRBJ2-3; 14 bases fit TRBD2. The CDR3 runs 16 residues. CDR1 SSHAT and CDR2 FNYEAQ come from the germline V gene (reference sequence).

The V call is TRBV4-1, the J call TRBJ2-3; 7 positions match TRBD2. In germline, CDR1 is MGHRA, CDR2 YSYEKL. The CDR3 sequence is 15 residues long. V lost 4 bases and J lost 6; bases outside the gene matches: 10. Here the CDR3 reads CASSPYTLAEDTQYF. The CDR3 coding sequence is TGCGCCAGCAGCCCATATACCCTAGCGGAGGATACGCAGTATTTT.

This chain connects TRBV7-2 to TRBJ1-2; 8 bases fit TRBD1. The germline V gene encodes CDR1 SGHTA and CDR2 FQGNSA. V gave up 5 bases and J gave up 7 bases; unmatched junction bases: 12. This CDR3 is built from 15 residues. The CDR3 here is CASSAPGTGSSGYTF. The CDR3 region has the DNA TGTGCCAGCAGCGCACCCGGGACAGGCTCTAGTGGCTACACCTTC.

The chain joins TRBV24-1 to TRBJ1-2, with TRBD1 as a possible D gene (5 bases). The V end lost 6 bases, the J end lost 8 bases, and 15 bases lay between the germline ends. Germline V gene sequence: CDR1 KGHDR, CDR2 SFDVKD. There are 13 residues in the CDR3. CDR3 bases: TGTGCCACCAGTCCTGGTGGGAGGGGAGGCTACACCTTC. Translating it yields CATSPGGRGGYTF.

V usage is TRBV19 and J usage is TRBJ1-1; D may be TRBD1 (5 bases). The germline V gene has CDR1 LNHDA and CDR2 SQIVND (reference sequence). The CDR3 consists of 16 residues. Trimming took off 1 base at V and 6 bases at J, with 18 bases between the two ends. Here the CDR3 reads CASSIVRQTRGAEAFF. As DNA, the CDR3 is TGTGCCAGTAGTATAGTCCGACAGACCCGTGGCGCTGAAGCTTTCTTT.

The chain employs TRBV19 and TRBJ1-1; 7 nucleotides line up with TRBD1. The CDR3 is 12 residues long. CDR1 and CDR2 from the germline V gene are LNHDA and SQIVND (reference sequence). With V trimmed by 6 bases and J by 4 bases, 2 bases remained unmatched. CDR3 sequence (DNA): TGTGCCAGTAGGGGGACAGTCACTGAAGCTTTCTTT. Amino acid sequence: CASRGTVTEAFF.

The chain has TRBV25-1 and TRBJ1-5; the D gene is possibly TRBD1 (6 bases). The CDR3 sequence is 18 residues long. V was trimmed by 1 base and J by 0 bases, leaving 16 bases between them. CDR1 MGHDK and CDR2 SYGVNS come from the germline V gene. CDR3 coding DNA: TGTGCCAGCAGTGAATCGGGGGGGGCGGTATATAGCAATCAGCCCCAGCATTTT. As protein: CASSESGGAVYSNQPQHF.

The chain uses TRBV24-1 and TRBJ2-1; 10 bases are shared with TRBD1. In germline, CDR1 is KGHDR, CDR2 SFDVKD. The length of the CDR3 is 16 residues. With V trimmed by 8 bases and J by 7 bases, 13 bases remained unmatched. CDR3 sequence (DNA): TGTGCCACCATGGGAATCAGGACAGGGGGAAGAAATGAGCAGTTCTTC. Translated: CATMGIRTGGRNEQFF.